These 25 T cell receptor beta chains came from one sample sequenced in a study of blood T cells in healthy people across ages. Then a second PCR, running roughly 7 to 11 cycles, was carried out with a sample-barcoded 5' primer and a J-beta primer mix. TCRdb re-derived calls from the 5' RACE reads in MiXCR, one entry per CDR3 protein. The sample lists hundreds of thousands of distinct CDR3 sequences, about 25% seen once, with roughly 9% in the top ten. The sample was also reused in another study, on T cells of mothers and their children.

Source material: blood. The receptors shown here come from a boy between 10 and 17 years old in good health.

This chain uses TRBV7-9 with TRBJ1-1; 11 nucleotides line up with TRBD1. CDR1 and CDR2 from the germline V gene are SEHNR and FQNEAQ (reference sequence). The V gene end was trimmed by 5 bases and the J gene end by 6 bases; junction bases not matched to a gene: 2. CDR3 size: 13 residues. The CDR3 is CASSLGQGAEAFF. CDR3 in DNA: TGTGCCAGCAGCCTGGGACAGGGGGCTGAAGCTTTCTTT. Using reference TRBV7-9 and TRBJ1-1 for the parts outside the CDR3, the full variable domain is DTGVSQNPRHKITKRGQNVTFRCDPISEHNRLYWYRQTLGQGPEFLTYFQNEAQLEKSRLLSDRFSAERPKGSFSTLEIQRTEQGDSAMYLCASSLGQGAEAFFGQGTRLTVV.

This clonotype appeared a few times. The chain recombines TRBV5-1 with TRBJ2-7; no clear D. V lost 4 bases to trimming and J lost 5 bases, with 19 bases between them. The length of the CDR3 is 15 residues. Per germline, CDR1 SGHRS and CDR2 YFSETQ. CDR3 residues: CASSPWTVMVDEQYF. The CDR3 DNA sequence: TGCGCCAGCAGCCCCTGGACCGTGATGGTGGACGAGCAGTACTTC.

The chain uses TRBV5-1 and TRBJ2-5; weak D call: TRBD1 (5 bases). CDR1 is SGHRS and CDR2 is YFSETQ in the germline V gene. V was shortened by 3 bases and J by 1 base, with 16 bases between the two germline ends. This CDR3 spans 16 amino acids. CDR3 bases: TGCGCCAGCAGCTCGACTCTTGGCAGGGCCCAAGAGACCCAGTACTTC. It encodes CASSSTLGRAQETQYF. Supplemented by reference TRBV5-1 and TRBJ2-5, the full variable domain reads KAGVTQTPRYLIKTRGQQVTLSCSPISGHRSVSWYQQTPGQGLQFLFEYFSETQRNKGNFPGRFSGRQFSNSRSEMNVSTLELGDSALYLCASSSTLGRAQETQYFGPGTRLLVL.

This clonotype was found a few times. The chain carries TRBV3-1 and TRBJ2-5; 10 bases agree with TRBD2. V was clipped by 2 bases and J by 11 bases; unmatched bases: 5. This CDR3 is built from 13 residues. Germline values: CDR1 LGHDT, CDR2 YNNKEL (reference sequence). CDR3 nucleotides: TGTGCCAGCAGCCAACTAGCGGGGGTTGAGCAGTACTTC. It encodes CASSQLAGVEQYF.

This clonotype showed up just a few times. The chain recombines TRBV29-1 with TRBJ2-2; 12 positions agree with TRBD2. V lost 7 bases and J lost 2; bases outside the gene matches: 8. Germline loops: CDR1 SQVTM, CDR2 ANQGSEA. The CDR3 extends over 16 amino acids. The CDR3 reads CSGYLAGGPNTGELFF. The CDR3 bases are TGCAGCGGTTATCTAGCGGGAGGGCCTAACACCGGGGAGCTGTTTTTT.

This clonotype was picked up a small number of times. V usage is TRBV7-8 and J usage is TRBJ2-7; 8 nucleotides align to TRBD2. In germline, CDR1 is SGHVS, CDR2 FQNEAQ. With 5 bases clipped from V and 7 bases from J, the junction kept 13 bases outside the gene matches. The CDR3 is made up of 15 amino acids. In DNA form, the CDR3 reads TGTGCCAGCAGCCCCCGTGGAGCGGGAGTGGGAGAGCAGTACTTC. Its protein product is CASSPRGAGVGEQYF.

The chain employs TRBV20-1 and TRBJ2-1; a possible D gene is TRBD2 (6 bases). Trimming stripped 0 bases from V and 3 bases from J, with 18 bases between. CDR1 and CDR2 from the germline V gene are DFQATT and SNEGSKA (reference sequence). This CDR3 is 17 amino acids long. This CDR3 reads CSARDTAGFSYYNEQFF. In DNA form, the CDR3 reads TGCAGTGCTAGAGATACCGCGGGGTTCTCCTACTACAATGAGCAGTTCTTC.

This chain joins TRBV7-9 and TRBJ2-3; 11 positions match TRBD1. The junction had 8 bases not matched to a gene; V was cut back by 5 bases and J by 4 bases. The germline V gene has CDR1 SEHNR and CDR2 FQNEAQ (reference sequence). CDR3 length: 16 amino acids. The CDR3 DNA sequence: TGTGCCAGCAGCACCAGGACAGGGGGCATGGCAGATACGCAGTATTTT. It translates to CASSTRTGGMADTQYF.

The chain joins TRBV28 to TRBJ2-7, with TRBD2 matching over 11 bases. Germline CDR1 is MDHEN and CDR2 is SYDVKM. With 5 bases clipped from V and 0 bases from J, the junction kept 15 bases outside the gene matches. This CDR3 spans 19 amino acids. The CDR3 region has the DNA TGTGCCAGCAGTACACGGACTAGCGGGCTCTACTTAACCTCCTACGAGCAGTACTTC. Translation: CASSTRTSGLYLTSYEQYF.

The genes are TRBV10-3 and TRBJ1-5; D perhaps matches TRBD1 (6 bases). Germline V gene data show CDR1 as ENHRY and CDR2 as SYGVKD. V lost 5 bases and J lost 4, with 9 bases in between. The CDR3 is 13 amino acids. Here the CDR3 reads CAISTGANQPQHF. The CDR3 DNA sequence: TGTGCCATCAGTACGGGGGCGAATCAGCCCCAGCATTTT.

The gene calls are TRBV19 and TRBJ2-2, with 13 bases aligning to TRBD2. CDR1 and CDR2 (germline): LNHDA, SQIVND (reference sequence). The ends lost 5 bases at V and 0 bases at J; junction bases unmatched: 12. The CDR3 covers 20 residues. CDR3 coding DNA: TGTGCCAGTAGTTCCCGCCCGGGACTAGCGGGAAATACGAACACCGGGGAGCTGTTTTTT. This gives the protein CASSSRPGLAGNTNTGELFF.

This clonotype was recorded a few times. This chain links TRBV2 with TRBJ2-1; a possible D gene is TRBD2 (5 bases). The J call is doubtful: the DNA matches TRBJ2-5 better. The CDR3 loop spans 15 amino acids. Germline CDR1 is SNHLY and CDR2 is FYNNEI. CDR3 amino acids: CASTPGTVAQETQYF. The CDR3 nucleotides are TGTGCCAGCACCCCGGGAACAGTGGCCCAAGAGACCCAGTACTTC.

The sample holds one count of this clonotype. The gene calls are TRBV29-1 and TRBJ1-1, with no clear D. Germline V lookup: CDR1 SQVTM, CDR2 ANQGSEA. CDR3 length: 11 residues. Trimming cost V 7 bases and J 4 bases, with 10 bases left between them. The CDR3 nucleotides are TGCAGCGGGGTGGTCGGCACTGAAGCTTTCTTT. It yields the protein CSGVVGTEAFF.

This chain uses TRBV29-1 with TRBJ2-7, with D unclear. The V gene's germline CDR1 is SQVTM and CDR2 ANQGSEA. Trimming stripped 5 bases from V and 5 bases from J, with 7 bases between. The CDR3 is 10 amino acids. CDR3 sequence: CSVQTHEQYF. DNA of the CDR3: TGCAGCGTTCAAACCCACGAGCAGTACTTC.

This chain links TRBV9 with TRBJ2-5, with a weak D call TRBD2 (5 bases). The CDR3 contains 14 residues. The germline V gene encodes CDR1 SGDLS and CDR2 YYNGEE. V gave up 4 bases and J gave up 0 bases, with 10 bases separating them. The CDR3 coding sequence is TGTGCCAGCAGCTCACCGACTAACCAAGAGACCCAGTACTTC. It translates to CASSSPTNQETQYF.

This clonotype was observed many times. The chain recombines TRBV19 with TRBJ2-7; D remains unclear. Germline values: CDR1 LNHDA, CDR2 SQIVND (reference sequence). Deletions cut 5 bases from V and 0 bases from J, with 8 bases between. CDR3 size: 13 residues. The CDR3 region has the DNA TGTGCCAGTAGTGCTGGGTCCTCCTACGAGCAGTACTTC. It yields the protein CASSAGSSYEQYF.

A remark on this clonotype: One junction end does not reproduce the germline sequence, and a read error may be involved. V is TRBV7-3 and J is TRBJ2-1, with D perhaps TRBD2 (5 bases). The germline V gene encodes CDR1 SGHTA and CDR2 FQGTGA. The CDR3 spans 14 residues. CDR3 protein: CASSLTGTRDEQFF. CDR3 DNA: TGTGCCAGCAGCCTAACGGGAACTAGGGATGAGCAGTTCTTC.

The CDR3 is CASSSSTSGSETQYF. CDR3 in DNA: TGTGCCAGCAGCTCCTCGACTAGCGGGAGTGAGACCCAGTACTTC. The J gene is TRBJ2-5, the V gene TRBV7-2, with 12 bases identical to TRBD2. CDR1 is SGHTA and CDR2 is FQGNSA in the germline V gene. Trimming cost V 4 bases and J 5 bases; bases outside gene matches: 5. The CDR3 covers 15 residues. Looking up the rest from reference TRBV7-2 and TRBJ2-5 gives the full variable domain: GAGVSQSPSNKVTEKGKDVELRCDPISGHTALYWYRQSLGQGLEFLIYFQGNSAPDKSGLPSDRFSAERTGGSVSTLTIQRTQQEDSAVYLCASSSSTSGSETQYFGPGTRLLVL.

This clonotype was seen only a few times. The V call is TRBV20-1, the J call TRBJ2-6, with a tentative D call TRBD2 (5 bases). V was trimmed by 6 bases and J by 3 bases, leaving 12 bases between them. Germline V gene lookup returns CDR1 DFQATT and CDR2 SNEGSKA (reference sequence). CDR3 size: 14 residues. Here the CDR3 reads CSATRGDGANVLTF. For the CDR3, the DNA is TGCAGTGCCACCCGGGGAGATGGGGCCAACGTCCTGACTTTC.

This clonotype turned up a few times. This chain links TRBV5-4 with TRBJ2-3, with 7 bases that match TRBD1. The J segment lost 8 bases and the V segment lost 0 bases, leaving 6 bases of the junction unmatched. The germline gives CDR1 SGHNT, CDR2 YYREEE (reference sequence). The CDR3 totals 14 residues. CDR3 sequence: CASSLGQGEGTQYF. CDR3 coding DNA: TGTGCCAGCAGCTTGGGACAGGGTGAAGGTACGCAGTATTTT.

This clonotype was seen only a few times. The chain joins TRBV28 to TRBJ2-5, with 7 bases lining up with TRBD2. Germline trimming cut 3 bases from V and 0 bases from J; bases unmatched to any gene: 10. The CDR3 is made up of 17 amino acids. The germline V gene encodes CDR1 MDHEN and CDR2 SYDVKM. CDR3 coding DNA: TGTGCCAGCAGTTTTAGGTGGGAGGGGCAGGACCAAGAGACCCAGTACTTC. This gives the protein CASSFRWEGQDQETQYF.

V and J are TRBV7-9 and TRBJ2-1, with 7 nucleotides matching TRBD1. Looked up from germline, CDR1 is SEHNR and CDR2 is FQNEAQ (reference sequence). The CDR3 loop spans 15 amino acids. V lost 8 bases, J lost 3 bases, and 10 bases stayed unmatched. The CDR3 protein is CASGARDSDYNEQFF. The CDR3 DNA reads TGTGCCAGCGGCGCCCGGGACAGTGACTACAATGAGCAGTTCTTC.

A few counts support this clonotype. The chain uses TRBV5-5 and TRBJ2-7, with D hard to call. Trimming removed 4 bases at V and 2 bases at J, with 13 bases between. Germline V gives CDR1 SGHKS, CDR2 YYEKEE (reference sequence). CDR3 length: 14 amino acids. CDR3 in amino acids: CASSRGVGPYEQYF. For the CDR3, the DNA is TGTGCCAGCAGCCGTGGGGTCGGACCCTACGAGCAGTACTTC.

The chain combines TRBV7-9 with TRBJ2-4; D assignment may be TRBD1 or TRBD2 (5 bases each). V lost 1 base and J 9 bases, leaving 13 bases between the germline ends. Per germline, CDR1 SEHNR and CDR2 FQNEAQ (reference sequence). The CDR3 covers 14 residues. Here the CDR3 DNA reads TGTGCCAGCAGCTTAGGCGTGTCGGGGCCCATTCAGTACTTC. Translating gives CASSLGVSGPIQYF.

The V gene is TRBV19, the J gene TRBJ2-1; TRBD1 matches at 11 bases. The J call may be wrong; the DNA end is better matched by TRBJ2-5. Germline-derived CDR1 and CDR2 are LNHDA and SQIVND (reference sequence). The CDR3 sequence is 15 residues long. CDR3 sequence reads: CASSPGTGGQETQYF. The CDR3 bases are TGTGCCAGTAGTCCCGGGACAGGGGGCCAAGAGACCCAGTACTTC.